This T cell receptor beta chain was identified during a study of post-analysis software for immune sequencing data. Libraries were made from TCR beta cDNA, and they carried unique molecular identifiers. Each CDR3 protein is one row after TCRdb ran MiXCR on the PCR reads. The repertoire holds approximately 770,000 distinct CDR3 sequences, around 46% seen once, with 4.9% in the top ten. The sequence derives from a girl aged 10 to 17 with multiple sclerosis. The specimen was blood.

The CDR3 sequence is CASSILQGGNQPQHF. CDR3 sequence (DNA): TGTGCCAGCAGCATCCTACAGGGTGGTAATCAGCCCCAGCATTTT. The rearrangement uses TRBV7-2 and TRBJ1-5; weak D call: TRBD1 (6 bases). Trimming took off 5 bases at V and 4 bases at J, with 15 bases between the two ends. Germline-derived CDR1 and CDR2 are SGHTA and FQGNSA. The CDR3 contains 15 residues.